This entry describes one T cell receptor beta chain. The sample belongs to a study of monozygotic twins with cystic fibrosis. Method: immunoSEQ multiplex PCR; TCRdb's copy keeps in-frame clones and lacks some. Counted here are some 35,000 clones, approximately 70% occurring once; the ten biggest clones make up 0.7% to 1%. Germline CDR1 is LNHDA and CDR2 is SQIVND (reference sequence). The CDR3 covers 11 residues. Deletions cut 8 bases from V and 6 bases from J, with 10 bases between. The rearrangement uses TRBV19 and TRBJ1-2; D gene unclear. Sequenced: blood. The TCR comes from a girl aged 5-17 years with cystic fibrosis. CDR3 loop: CASLHSHGYTF. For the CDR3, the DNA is TGTGCCAGTTTGCACAGTCATGGCTACACCTTC.